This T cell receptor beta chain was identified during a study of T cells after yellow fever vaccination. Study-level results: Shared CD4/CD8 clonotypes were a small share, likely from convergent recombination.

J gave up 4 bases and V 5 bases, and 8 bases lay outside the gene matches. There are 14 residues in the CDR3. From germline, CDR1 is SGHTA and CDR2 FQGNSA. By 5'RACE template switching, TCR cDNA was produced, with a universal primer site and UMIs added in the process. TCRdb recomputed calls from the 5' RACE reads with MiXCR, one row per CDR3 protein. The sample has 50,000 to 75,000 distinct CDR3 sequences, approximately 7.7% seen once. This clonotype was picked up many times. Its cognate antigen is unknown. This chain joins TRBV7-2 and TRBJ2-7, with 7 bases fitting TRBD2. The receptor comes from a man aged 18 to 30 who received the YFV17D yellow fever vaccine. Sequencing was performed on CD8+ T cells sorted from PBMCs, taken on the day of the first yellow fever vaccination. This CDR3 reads CASSPRDYKYEQYF. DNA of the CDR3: TGTGCCAGCAGCCCCCGGGACTATAAATACGAGCAGTACTTC.